This entry describes one T cell receptor (beta chain). Libraries were prepared by immunoSEQ multiplex PCR; TCRdb keeps only in-frame clonotypes and omits some of them. The repertoire holds 45,000 to 65,000 clones, with roughly 94% as singletons. This CDR3 comprises 14 residues. The germline gives CDR1 MDHEN, CDR2 SYDVKM. Trimming removed 5 bases at V and 0 bases at J, with 9 bases between. This sample was taken from a study of T cell changes during pregnancy in multiple sclerosis. This specimen was CD8+ T cells from peripheral blood mononuclear cells, taken in the third trimester of pregnancy. This receptor was taken from a female donor with multiple sclerosis, enrolled in a pregnancy study. The chain employs TRBV28 and TRBJ2-3; TRBD2 might be the D (6 bases). CDR3 sequence reads: CASSLGLSTDTQYF. In DNA form, the CDR3 reads TGTGCCAGCAGTCTGGGACTTAGCACAGATACGCAGTATTTT.